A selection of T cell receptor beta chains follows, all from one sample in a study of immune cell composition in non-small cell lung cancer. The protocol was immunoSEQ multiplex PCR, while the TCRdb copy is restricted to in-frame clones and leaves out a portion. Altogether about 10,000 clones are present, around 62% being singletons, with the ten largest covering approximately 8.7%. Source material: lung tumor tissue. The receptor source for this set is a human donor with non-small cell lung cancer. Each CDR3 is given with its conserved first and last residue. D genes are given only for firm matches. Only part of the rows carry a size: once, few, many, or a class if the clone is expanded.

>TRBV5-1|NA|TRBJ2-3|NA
TGCGCCAGCAGCTCGATGATCGCAGATACGCAGTATTTT
CASSSMIADTQYF
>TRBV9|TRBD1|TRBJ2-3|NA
TGTGCCAGCAGCTTACAGGGGCTGACAGATACGCAGTATTTT
CASSLQGLTDTQYF
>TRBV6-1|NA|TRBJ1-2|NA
TGTGCCAGCAGTGAGGTAGCGGGAAATGGCTACACCTTC
CASSEVAGNGYTF
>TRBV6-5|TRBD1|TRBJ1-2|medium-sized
TGTGCCAGCTCCGGGACAGGAGACTATGGCTACACCTTC
CASSGTGDYGYTF
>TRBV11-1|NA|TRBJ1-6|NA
TGTGCCAGCAGCTTAGCTCGCCTTTCACCCCTCCACTTT
CASSLARLSPLHF
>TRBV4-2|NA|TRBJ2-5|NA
TGTGCCAGCAGCCAAGGCTTCTTAGTCGAGGAGACCCAGTACTTC
CASSQGFLVEETQYF
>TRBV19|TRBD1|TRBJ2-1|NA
TGTGCCAGTAGTAAATCCACAGGGGGAGTTTACAATGAGCAGTTCTTC
CASSKSTGGVYNEQFF
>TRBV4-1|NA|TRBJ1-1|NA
TGCGCCAGCAGCCAAGGGGAAAGGCAGGGCACTGAAGCTTTCTTT
CASSQGERQGTEAFF
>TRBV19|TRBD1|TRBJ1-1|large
TGTGCCAGTAGTACCGGACAGGGGTGGGCTGAAGCTTTCTTT
CASSTGQGWAEAFF
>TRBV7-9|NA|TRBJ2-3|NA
TGTGCCAGCAGCCGCGAATCCGGTACGCAGTATTTT
CASSRESGTQYF
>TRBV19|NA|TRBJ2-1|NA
TGTGCCAGTAGCACCACACCCGGGGTCGTGGCGAATGAGCAGTTCTTC
CASSTTPGVVANEQFF
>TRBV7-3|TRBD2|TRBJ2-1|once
TGTGCCAGCAGCTTATCGGGGACTAGCGGAAACAATGAGCAGTTCTTC
CASSLSGTSGNNEQFF
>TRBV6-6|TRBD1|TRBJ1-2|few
TGTGCCAGCAGCCGAGGACAGGACTATGGCTACACCTTC
CASSRGQDYGYTF
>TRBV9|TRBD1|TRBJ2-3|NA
TGTGCCAGCAGCGCCACGATTTCGGGACAGGGTACAGATACGCAGTATTTT
CASSATISGQGTDTQYF
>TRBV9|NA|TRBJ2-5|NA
TGTGCCAGCAGCGAAGACGGGACACTCCAAGAGACCCAGTACTTC
CASSEDGTLQETQYF
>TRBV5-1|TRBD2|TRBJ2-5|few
TGCGCCAGCAGCCAAGATTGGCGGGGGGTTCAAGAGACCCAGTACTTC
CASSQDWRGVQETQYF
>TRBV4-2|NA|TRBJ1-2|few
TGTGCCAGCAGCCAAGACTACTATGGCTACACCTTC
CASSQDYYGYTF
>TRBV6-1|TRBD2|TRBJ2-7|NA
TGTGCCAGCAGTGTGGCTAGCGGGGACCCCTACGAGCAGTACTTC
CASSVASGDPYEQYF
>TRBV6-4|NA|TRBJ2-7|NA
TGTGCCAGCAGTGACTCGGCGAGCAGGGGCGAGCAGTACTTC
CASSDSASRGEQYF
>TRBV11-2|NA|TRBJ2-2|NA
TGTGCCAGCAGCTTAGACCCTTCGAGAGCCGGGGAGCTGTTTTTT
CASSLDPSRAGELFF
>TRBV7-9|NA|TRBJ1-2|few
TGTGCCAGCACCGTAGGCCTTGGTGGGGACTATGGCTACACCTTC
CASTVGLGGDYGYTF
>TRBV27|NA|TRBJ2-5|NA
TGTGCCAGCAGGCGAGAGGCCGCTCTAACCCAGTACTTC
CASRREAALTQYF
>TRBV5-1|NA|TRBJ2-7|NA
TGCGCCAGCAGCTTTGAGCCTACCTACGAGCAGTACTTC
CASSFEPTYEQYF
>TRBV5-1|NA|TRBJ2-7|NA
TGCGCCAGCAGCCTCCAACCTGGACCGAGCGAGCAGTACTTC
CASSLQPGPSEQYF
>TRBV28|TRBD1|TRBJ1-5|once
TGTGCCAGCAGCAGACAGGGCCTTTTGAGCAATCAGCCCCAGCATTTT
CASSRQGLLSNQPQHF
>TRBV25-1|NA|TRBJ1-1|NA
TGTGCCAGCAGTGAGGGGATCAACACTGAAGCTTTCTTT
CASSEGINTEAFF
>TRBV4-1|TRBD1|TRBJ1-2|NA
TGCGCCAGCAGCCAAGACACAAATTCCGGGGACAGTTGGGGCTACACCTTC
CASSQDTNSGDSWGYTF
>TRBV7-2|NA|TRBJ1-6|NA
TGTGCCAGCAGCTTAGTCTTAGGGCGGAATTCACCCCTCCACTTT
CASSLVLGRNSPLHF
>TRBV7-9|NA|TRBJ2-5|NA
TGTGCCAGCAGCACCCGACTGAGCCTGGAGACCCAGTACTTC
CASSTRLSLETQYF
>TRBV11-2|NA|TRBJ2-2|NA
TGTGCCAGCAGCTTAGTGGGCAGGTTCACCGGGGAGCTGTTTTTT
CASSLVGRFTGELFF
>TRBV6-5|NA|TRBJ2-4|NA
TGTGCCAGCAGTTACTCTCCAGGGAAAAACATTCAGTACTTC
CASSYSPGKNIQYF
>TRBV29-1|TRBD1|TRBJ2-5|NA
TGCAGCGTTGTTGGTTCGCAGGACAGGGGGCTCTTGGGGCGAGAGACCCAGTACTTC
CSVVGSQDRGLLGRETQYF
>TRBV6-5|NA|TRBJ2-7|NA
TGTGCCAGTAATCTAGGACGGGGGTCCCTCTACGAGCAGTACTTC
CASNLGRGSLYEQYF
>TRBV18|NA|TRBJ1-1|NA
TGTGCCAGTTCACACGGAGGGAACACTGAAGCTTTCTTT
CASSHGGNTEAFF
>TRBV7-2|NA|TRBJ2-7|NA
TGTGCCAGCAGCCCAAGCTGGGCCTACGAGCAGTACTTC
CASSPSWAYEQYF
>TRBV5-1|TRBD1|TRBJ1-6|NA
TGCGCCAGCAGCTTGGGAGGGGGCGCAAATTCACCCCTCCACTTT
CASSLGGGANSPLHF
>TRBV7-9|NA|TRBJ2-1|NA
TGTGCCAGCAGCTTGTTGTTGCGGTCGGGATACAATGAGCAGTTCTTC
CASSLLLRSGYNEQFF
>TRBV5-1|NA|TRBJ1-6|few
TGCGCCAGCAGCTTTGGCAGCTACTCCTATAATTCACCCCTCCACTTT
CASSFGSYSYNSPLHF
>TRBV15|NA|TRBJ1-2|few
TGTGCCACTTCCCCCGACCGCGGGGGCTATGGCTACACCTTC
CATSPDRGGYGYTF
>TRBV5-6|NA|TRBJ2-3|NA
TGTGCCAGCAGCGTCTCCACAGATACGCAGTATTTT
CASSVSTDTQYF
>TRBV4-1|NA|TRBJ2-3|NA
TGCGCCAGCAGCCAAGATTGGTTCGACAGCCACACAGATACGCAGTATTTT
CASSQDWFDSHTDTQYF
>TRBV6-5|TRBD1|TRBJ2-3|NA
TGTGCCAGCAGTTACAGGGGGCGCTCAGATACGCAGTATTTT
CASSYRGRSDTQYF
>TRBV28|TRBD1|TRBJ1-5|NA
TGTGCCAGCAGTTTAGGGCAGGGGGCTCAGCCCCAGCATTTT
CASSLGQGAQPQHF
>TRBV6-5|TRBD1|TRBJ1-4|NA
TGTGCCAGCAGCCCACGCGACAGGGTCCGTGAAAAACTGTTTTTT
CASSPRDRVREKLFF
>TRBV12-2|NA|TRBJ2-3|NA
TGTGCAAGTCGCTTAAAACCGGGACTAGCGGGGGGGCGAGAGAACACAGATACGCAGTATTTT
CASRLKPGLAGGRENTDTQYF
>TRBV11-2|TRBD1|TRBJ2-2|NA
TGTGCCAGCAGCCTTACCGGGTTTGGGGACAGGACCACCGGGGAGCTGTTTTTT
CASSLTGFGDRTTGELFF
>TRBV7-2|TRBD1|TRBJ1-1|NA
TGTGCCAGCAGCTCAGGGGTGCAGGGGGCGCGGGCTTTCTTT
CASSSGVQGARAFF
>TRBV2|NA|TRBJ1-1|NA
TGTGCCAGCAGTCCGGGACCAAACACTGAAGCTTTCTTT
CASSPGPNTEAFF
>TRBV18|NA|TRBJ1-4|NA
TGTGCCAGCTCATCCCGGGGGACGGAAAAACTGTTTTTT
CASSSRGTEKLFF
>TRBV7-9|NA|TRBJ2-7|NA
TGTGCCAGCAGCCCGTCGAGAGGGGCTCTTCCCTACGAGCAGTACTTC
CASSPSRGALPYEQYF
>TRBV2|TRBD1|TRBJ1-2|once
TGTGCCAGCAGTGACCAGACAGGGTCGGTCTATGGCTACACCTTC
CASSDQTGSVYGYTF
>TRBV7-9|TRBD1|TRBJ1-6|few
TGTGCCAGCAGCAAGGGACAGGGGTTTTATAATTCACCCCTCCACTTT
CASSKGQGFYNSPLHF
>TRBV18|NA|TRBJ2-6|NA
TGTGCCAGCTCACCAATCAACTCTGGGGCCAACGTCCTGACTTTC
CASSPINSGANVLTF
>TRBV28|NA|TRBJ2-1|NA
TGTGCCAGCAGTTTGGACTATAACTCCTACAATGAGCAGTTCTTC
CASSLDYNSYNEQFF
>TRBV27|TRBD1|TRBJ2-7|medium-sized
TGTGCCAGCAGTGAACAGGGGTCTCCCTACGAGCAGTACTTC
CASSEQGSPYEQYF
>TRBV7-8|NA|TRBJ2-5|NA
TGTGCCAGCAGCTTAGGCGGAGCTCGGGAGACCCAGTACTTC
CASSLGGARETQYF
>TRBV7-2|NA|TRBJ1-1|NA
TGTGCCAGCAGCTTAAGGGCAGGGAGAGGCACTGAAGCTTTCTTT
CASSLRAGRGTEAFF
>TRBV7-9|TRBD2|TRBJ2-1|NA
TGTGCCAGCAGCTTAGTCGCGGGGGATGAGCAGTTCTTC
CASSLVAGDEQFF
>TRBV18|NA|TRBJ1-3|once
TGTGCCAGCTCACCACAGGGGGACGCTCGCGGACCTGGAAACACCATATATTTT
CASSPQGDARGPGNTIYF
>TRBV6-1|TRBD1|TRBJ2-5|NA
TGTGCCAGCAGTGAAGCGGACAGGGAAGAGACCCAGTACTTC
CASSEADREETQYF